This TCR beta chain was captured in a study of T cell changes during pregnancy in multiple sclerosis. The CDR3 totals 16 residues. The J segment lost 2 bases and the V segment lost 6 bases, leaving 10 bases of the junction unmatched. CDR1 MNHEY and CDR2 SMNVEV come from the germline V gene (reference sequence). TCRdb's copy holds only in-frame clones and misses some; the assay was immunoSEQ multiplex PCR. The sample yields about 110,000 clones, roughly nine tenths seen once. This TCR came from a female donor with multiple sclerosis, enrolled in a pregnancy study. Material: peripheral blood, obtained before pregnancy. This rearrangement joins TRBV27 to TRBJ2-3; 8 nucleotides line up with TRBD2. In nucleotides, the CDR3 is TGTGCCAGCAGCGTACTAGCGGTTTTTTCCACAGATACGCAGTATTTT. Residues: CASSVLAVFSTDTQYF.